Each of the 2 T cell receptor beta chains below was sequenced from the same sample in a study of blood T cell repertoires in COVID-19 (dated by TCRdb to about 2020). The library relied on the immunoSEQ multiplex PCR assay. TCRdb took over this immuneACCESS table, retaining in-frame rearrangements with V and J assigned. Such tables are incomplete; in checked studies, under half of the missing clones stem from an unresolved V gene, and the remainder is unexplained. This sample gives 150,000 to 200,000 clones in total; about 87% of them show up just once. The ten most abundant clones make up roughly 1.5% of the sample. The material sequenced was peripheral blood. The receptor source for this set is a woman aged 50 to 60 with acute or convalescent COVID-19.

The chain recombines TRBV6-5 with TRBJ1-1; D is unclear. Germline V CDR1 and CDR2: MNHEY, SVGAGI. The CDR3 is 16 residues long. With 0 bases removed from V and 1 base from J, the gap between germline ends came to 12 bases. CDR3 in DNA: TGTGCCAGCAGTTACTCGTTTAGTTTTCGGAACACTGAAGCTTTCTTT. It codes for CASSYSFSFRNTEAFF.

The chain uses TRBV5-1 and TRBJ2-3; 8 nucleotides line up with TRBD1. There are 15 residues in the CDR3. J lost 2 bases, V lost 0 bases, and 2 bases had no gene match. Germline assignment: CDR1 SGHRS and CDR2 YFSETQ. The DNA for the CDR3 is TGCGCCAGCAGCTTGGTGGGACAGGACACAGATACGCAGTATTTT. It translates to CASSLVGQDTDTQYF. The full variable domain, in which reference TRBV5-1 and TRBJ2-3 provide the parts outside the CDR3, is KAGVTQTPRYLIKTRGQQVTLSCSPISGHRSVSWYQQTPGQGLQFLFEYFSETQRNKGNFPGRFSGRQFSNSRSEMNVSTLELGDSALYLCASSLVGQDTDTQYFGPGTRLTVL.